This record looks at one T cell receptor beta chain sequence and its context. V dropped 1 base and J dropped 10 bases, with 16 bases sitting between them. The CDR3 spans 14 residues. Germline V gives CDR1 SNHLY, CDR2 FYNNEI. The data were taken from a study of T cell changes during pregnancy in multiple sclerosis. The method was immunoSEQ multiplex PCR; TCRdb's version includes in-frame clones alone and lacks a portion of them. The data show under 40,000 clones, with over 75% seen just once and around 12% held by the top ten. This sequence originates from a female donor with multiple sclerosis, enrolled in a pregnancy study. The material was CD8+ T cells from peripheral blood mononuclear cells, obtained in the first trimester of pregnancy. The rearrangement joins TRBV2 to TRBJ1-1; D remains unclear. The CDR3 spells CASSEDALGDGAFF. The DNA of the CDR3 is TGTGCCAGCAGTGAAGATGCCCTCGGAGATGGAGCTTTCTTT. The complete variable domain, with remaining parts taken from reference TRBV2 and TRBJ1-1, reads EPEVTQTPSHQVTQMGQEVILRCVPISNHLYFYWYRQILGQKVEFLVSFYNNEISEKSEIFDDQFSVERPDGSNFTLKIRSTKLEDSAMYFCASSEDALGDGAFFGQGTRLTVV.